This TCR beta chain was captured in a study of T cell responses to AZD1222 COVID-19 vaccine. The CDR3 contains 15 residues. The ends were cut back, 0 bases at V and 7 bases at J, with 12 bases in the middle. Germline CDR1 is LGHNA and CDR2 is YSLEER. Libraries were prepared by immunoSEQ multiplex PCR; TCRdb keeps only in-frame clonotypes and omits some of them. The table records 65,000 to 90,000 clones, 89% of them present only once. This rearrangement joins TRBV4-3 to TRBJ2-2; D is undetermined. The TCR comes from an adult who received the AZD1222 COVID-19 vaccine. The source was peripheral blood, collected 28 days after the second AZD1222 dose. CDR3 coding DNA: TGCGCCAGCAGCCAAGATTCGGGCGTGGACGGGGAGCTGTTTTTT. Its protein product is CASSQDSGVDGELFF.